A selection of T cell receptor beta chains follows, all from one sample in a study of T-cell memory formation after mild COVID-19. A single record per CDR3 protein comes from TCRdb applying MiXCR to the 5' RACE reads. Counted here are 400,000 to 500,000 distinct CDR3 sequences, about a sixth occurring once; the ten biggest clones make up 20% to 25%. The sequenced sample was PBMCs or a T cell subset sorted from them (not recorded which). These receptors all stem from a man younger than 35 who had mild COVID-19 (a few samples of this study predate the infection). Cell type and time point are not known. CDR3s include the opening cysteine and the closing phenylalanine or tryptophan. A D gene is named only where the DNA matches it firmly. Clone size, where shown, is once, few, many, or a class for clones that have expanded.

V gene	clone size	J gene	D gene	CDR3 protein	CDR3 DNA
TRBV29-1	few	TRBJ2-1	.	CSVRGGPSYNEQFF	TGCAGCGTCCGTGGGGGGCCTTCCTACAATGAGCAGTTCTTC
TRBV20-1	.	TRBJ2-2	.	CSASAGPRPTGELFF	TGCAGTGCTAGTGCTGGCCCTAGACCCACCGGGGAGCTGTTTTTT
TRBV5-6	.	TRBJ1-5	.	CASSLAPGGNQPQHF	TGTGCCAGCAGCTTGGCGCCAGGAGGCAATCAGCCCCAGCATTTT
TRBV7-2	few	TRBJ2-5	TRBD2	CASSLFPPVAGGLETQYF	TGTGCCAGCAGCTTATTCCCCCCAGTAGCGGGGGGGCTGGAGACCCAGTACTTC
TRBV20-1	.	TRBJ2-2	.	CSARGPWGELFF	TGCAGTGCTAGGGGGCCGTGGGGGGAGCTGTTTTTT
TRBV12-3/TRBV12-4	.	TRBJ2-2	TRBD1	CASTPRGKGASPGELFF	TGTGCCAGCACCCCCCGGGGAAAGGGGGCCTCTCCCGGGGAGCTGTTTTTT
TRBV15	few	TRBJ2-5	.	CATSTGETQYF	TGTGCCACCAGCACCGGCGAGACCCAGTACTTC
TRBV12-3/TRBV12-4	few	TRBJ2-7	TRBD2	CASSLASGRWEQYF	TGTGCCAGCAGTTTAGCTAGCGGGCGTTGGGAGCAGTACTTC
TRBV30	.	TRBJ1-1	.	CAWGQTSTEAFF	TGTGCCTGGGGTCAAACGTCCACTGAAGCTTTCTTT
TRBV27	.	TRBJ2-3	TRBD2	CASRLTSVGDTQYF	TGTGCCAGCAGACTAACTAGCGTGGGAGATACGCAGTATTTT
TRBV29-1	few	TRBJ2-3	.	CSVWGLEDTQYF	TGCAGCGTCTGGGGCCTGGAGGATACGCAGTATTTT
TRBV30	.	TRBJ2-3	.	CAWSEYTQYF	TGTGCCTGGTCTGAGTATACGCAGTATTTT
TRBV5-1	.	TRBJ1-4	TRBD1	CASSLDPTGGYEKLFF	TGCGCCAGCAGCTTGGACCCAACAGGGGGCTATGAAAAACTGTTTTTT
TRBV12-3/TRBV12-4	few	TRBJ1-5	TRBD1	CASSWTGGSNQPQHF	TGTGCCAGCAGCTGGACAGGGGGCTCCAATCAGCCCCAGCATTTT
TRBV2	.	TRBJ2-1	TRBD1	CASSPSGQGFSVVGFF	TGTGCCAGCAGTCCTTCGGGACAGGGATTCTCAGTAGTTGGGTTCTTC
TRBV6-5	few	TRBJ2-1	.	CASSYSGQANEQFF	TGTGCCAGCAGTTACTCAGGACAAGCCAATGAGCAGTTCTTC
TRBV28	few	TRBJ2-3	.	CASIPRGAGQDTQYF	TGTGCCAGCATCCCACGGGGGGCCGGCCAAGATACGCAGTATTTT
TRBV20-1	.	TRBJ2-3	.	CSAIETDTQYF	TGCAGTGCTATAGAGACAGATACGCAGTATTTT
TRBV20-1	few	TRBJ2-2	.	CSASHRAGELFF	TGCAGTGCTAGTCACCGGGCCGGGGAGCTGTTTTTT
TRBV9	.	TRBJ1-2	.	CASSTQGSFLNYGYTF	TGTGCCAGCAGCACCCAAGGGAGTTTTCTTAACTATGGCTACACCTTC
TRBV3-1	few	TRBJ1-1	TRBD1	CASSPSGQGGTEAFF	TGTGCCAGCAGCCCCAGCGGACAGGGGGGCACTGAAGCTTTCTTT
TRBV4-2	.	TRBJ2-3	TRBD1	CASSQAGTGGSDTQYF	TGTGCCAGCAGCCAAGCCGGGACAGGGGGCTCAGATACGCAGTATTTT
TRBV12-3/TRBV12-4	few	TRBJ2-3	TRBD2	CASRKGLAGITDTQYF	TGTGCCAGCAGGAAGGGACTAGCGGGGATCACAGATACGCAGTATTTT
TRBV9	.	TRBJ2-7	.	CASSVTPTSSYEQYF	TGTGCCAGCAGCGTAACTCCGACTAGCTCCTACGAGCAGTACTTC
TRBV5-6	many	TRBJ2-1	TRBD2	CASSFGGGAKNEQFF	TGTGCCAGCAGCTTTGGCGGGGGGGCCAAAAATGAGCAGTTCTTC
TRBV4-3	.	TRBJ2-3	TRBD2	CASSLGLAGGPSTDTQYF	TGCGCCAGCAGCCTCGGACTAGCGGGCGGACCCAGCACAGATACGCAGTATTTT
TRBV9	many	TRBJ2-7	.	CASSETTESYEQYF	TGTGCCAGCAGCGAAACGACAGAGTCCTACGAGCAGTACTTC
TRBV6-5	few	TRBJ1-5	.	CASSSGVHQPQHF	TGTGCCAGCAGTTCAGGGGTTCACCAGCCCCAGCATTTT
TRBV20-1	few	TRBJ2-3	TRBD2	CSLGLAGNTDTQYF	TGCAGTCTCGGACTAGCGGGGAATACAGATACGCAGTATTTT
TRBV9	.	TRBJ1-6	.	CASSEQGQDSPLHF	TGTGCCAGCAGCGAACAGGGCCAGGATTCACCCCTCCACTTT
TRBV7-9	.	TRBJ2-3	TRBD2	CTAGGTTDTQYF	TGTACCGCGGGGGGCACCACAGATACGCAGTATTTT
TRBV29-1	few	TRBJ2-2	.	CSVARLNTGELFF	TGCAGCGTGGCGCGGCTGAACACCGGGGAGCTGTTTTTT
TRBV4-2	.	TRBJ2-7	TRBD1	CASSQEVGYGTGSNEQYF	TGTGCCAGCAGCCAAGAGGTCGGGTACGGGACAGGGTCAAACGAGCAGTACTTC
TRBV6-1	.	TRBJ1-1	.	CASKRGGTEAFF	TGTGCCAGCAAAAGGGGTGGAACTGAAGCTTTCTTT
TRBV7-2	many	TRBJ2-2	.	CASSPRPLTGAGELFF	TGTGCCAGCAGCCCACGACCACTGACTGGGGCCGGGGAGCTGTTTTTT